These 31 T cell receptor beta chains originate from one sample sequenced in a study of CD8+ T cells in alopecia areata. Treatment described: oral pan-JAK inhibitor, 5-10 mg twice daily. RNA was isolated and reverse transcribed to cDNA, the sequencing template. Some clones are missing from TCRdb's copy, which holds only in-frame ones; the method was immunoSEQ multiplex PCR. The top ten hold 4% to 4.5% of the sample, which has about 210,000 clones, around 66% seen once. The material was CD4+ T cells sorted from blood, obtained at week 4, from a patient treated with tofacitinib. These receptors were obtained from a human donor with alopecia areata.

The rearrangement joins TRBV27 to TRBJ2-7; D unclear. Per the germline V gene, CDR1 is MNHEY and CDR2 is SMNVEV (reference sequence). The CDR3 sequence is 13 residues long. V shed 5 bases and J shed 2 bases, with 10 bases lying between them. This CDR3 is CASSPRTPYEQYF. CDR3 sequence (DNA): TGTGCCAGCAGTCCTAGGACCCCCTACGAGCAGTACTTC.

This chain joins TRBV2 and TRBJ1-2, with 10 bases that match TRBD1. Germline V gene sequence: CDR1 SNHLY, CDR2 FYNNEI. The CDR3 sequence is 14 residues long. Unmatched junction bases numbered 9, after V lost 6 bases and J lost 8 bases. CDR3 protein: CASSALGTGDGYTF. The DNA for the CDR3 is TGTGCCAGCAGCGCCCTGGGGACAGGGGACGGCTACACCTTC.

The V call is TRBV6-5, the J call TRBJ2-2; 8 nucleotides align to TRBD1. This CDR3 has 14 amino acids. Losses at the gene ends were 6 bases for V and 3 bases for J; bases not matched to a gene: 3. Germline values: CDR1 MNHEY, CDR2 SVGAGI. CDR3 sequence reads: CASRRTGYTGELFF. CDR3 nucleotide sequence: TGTGCCAGCAGGAGGACAGGGTACACCGGGGAGCTGTTTTTT.

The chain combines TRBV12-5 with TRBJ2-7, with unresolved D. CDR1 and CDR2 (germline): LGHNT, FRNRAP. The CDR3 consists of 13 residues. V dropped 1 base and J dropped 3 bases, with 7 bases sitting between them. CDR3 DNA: TGTGCTAGTGGTTTGGGAAGCCGCTACGAGCAGTACTTC. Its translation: CASGLGSRYEQYF.

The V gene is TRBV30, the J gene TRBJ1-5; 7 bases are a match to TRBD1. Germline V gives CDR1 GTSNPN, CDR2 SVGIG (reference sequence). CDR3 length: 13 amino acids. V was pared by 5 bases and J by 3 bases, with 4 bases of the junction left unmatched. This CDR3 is CAWAGQANQPQHF. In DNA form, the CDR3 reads TGTGCCTGGGCAGGACAGGCCAATCAGCCCCAGCATTTT.

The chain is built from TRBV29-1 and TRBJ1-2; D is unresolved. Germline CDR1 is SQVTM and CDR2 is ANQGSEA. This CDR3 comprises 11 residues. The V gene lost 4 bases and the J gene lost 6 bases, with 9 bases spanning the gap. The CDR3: CSVVPGDGYTF. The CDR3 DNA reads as TGCAGCGTTGTCCCAGGCGATGGCTACACCTTC.

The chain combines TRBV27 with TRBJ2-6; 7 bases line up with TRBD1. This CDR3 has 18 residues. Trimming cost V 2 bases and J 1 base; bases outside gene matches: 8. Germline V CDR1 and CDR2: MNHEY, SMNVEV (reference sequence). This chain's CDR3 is CASSLTWQGESGANVLTF. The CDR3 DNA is TGTGCCAGCAGTTTAACGTGGCAGGGGGAATCTGGGGCCAACGTCCTGACTTTC.

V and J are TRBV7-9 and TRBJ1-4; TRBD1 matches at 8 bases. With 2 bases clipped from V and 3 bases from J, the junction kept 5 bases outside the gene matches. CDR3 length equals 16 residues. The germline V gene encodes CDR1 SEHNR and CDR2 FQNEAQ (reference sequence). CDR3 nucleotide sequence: TGTGCCAGCAGCTTACTAGGGGACAGGCCTAATGAAAAACTGTTTTTT. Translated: CASSLLGDRPNEKLFF.

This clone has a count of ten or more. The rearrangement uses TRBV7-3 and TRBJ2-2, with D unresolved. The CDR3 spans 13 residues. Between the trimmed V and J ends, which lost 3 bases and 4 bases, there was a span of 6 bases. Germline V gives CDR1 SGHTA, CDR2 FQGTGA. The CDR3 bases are TGTGCCAGCAGCTTGTATGGCACCGGGGAGCTGTTTTTT. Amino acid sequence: CASSLYGTGELFF.

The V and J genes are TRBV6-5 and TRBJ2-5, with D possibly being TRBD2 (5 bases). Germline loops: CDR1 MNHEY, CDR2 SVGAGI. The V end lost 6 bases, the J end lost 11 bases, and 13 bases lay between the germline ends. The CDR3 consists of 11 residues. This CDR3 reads CASSNRLIQYF. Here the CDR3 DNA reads TGTGCCAGCAGCAACCGACTAATTCAGTACTTC.

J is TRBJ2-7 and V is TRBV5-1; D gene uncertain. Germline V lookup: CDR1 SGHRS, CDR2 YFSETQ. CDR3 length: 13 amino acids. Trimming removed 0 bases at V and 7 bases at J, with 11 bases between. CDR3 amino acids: CASSLAVSAEQYF. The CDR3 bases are TGCGCCAGCAGCTTGGCAGTGTCGGCGGAGCAGTACTTC. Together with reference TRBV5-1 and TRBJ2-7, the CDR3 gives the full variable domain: KAGVTQTPRYLIKTRGQQVTLSCSPISGHRSVSWYQQTPGQGLQFLFEYFSETQRNKGNFPGRFSGRQFSNSRSEMNVSTLELGDSALYLCASSLAVSAEQYFGPGTRLTVT.

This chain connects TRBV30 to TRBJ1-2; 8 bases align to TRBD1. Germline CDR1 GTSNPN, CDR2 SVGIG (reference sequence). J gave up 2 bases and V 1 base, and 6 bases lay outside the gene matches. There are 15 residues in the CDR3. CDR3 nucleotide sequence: TGTGCCTGGAGTGCGACAGGGGACCCCAACTATGGCTACACCTTC. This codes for CAWSATGDPNYGYTF.

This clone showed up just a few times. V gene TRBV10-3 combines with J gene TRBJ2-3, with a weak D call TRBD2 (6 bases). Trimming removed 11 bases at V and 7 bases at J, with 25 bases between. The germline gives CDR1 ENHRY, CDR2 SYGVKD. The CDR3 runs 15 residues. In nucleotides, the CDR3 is TGTGCCCCGTGGGACTTCCTCGCTCCGGGATATACGCAGTATTTT. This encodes CAPWDFLAPGYTQYF.

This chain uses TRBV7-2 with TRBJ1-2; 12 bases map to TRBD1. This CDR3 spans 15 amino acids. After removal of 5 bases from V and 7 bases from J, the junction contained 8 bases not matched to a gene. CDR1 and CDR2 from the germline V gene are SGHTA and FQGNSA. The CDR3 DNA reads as TGTGCCAGCAGCCCCGCCGGGACAGGGGGCACTGGCTACACCTTC. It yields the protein CASSPAGTGGTGYTF.

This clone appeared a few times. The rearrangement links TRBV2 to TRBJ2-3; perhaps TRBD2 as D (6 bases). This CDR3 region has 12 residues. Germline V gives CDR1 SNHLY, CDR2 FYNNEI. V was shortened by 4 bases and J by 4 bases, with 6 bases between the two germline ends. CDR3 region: CASSGEADTQYF. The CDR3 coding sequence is TGTGCCAGCAGTGGGGAGGCAGATACGCAGTATTTT.

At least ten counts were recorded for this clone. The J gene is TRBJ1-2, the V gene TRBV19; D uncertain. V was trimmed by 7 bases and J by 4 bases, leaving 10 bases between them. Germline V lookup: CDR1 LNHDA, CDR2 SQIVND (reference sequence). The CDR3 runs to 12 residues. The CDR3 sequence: CASNNRTYGYTF. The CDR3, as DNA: TGTGCCAGTAACAACAGAACCTATGGCTACACCTTC.

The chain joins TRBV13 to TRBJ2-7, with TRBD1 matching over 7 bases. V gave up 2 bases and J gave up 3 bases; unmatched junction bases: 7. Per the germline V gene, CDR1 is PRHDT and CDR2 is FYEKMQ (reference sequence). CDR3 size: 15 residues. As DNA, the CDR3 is TGTGCCAGCAGCTTAAGAAGGGACAGAATCTACGAGCAGTACTTC. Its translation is CASSLRRDRIYEQYF. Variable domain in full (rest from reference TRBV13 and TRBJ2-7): AAGVIQSPRHLIKEKRETATLKCYPIPRHDTVYWYQQGPGQDPQFLISFYEKMQSDKGSIPDRFSAQQFSDYHSELNMSSLELGDSALYFCASSLRRDRIYEQYFGPGTRLTVT.

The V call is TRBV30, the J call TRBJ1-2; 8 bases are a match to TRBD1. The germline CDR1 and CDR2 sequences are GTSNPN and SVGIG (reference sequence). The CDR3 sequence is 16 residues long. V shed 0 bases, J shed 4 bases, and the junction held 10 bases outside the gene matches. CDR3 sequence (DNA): TGTGCCTGGAGTGTAGGGGGCAGGGGGCGAATCTATGGCTACACCTTC. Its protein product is CAWSVGGRGRIYGYTF. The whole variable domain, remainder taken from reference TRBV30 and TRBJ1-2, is SQTIHQWPATLVQPVGSPLSLECTVEGTSNPNLYWYRQAAGRGLQLLFYSVGIGQISSEVPQNLSASRPQDRQFILSSKKLLLSDSGFYLCAWSVGGRGRIYGYTFGSGTRLTVV.

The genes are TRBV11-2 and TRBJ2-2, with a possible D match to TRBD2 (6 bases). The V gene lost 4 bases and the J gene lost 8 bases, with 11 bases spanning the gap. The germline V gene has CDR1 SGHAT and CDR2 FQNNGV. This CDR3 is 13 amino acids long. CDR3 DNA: TGTGCCAGCAGCTCCCGGGGGAGAGGGGAGCTGTTTTTT. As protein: CASSSRGRGELFF.

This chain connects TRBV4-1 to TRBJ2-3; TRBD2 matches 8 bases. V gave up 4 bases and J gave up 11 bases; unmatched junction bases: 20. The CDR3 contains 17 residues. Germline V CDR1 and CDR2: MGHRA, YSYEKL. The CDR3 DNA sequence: TGCGCCAGCAGCCGCGGGCCCATACGGACTAGCCCCGGGGGGCAGTATTTT. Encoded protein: CASSRGPIRTSPGGQYF.

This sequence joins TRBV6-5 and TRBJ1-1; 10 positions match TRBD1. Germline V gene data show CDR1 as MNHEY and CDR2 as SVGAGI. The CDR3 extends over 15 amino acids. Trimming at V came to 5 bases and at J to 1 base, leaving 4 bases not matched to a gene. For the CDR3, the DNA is TGTGCCAGCAGTAAACGGGACAGGGGGAACACTGAAGCTTTCTTT. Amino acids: CASSKRDRGNTEAFF.

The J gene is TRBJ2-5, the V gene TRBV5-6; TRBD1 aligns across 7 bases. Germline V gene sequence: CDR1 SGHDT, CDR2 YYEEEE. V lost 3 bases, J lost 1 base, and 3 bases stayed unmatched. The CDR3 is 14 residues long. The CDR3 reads CASSSDRVQETQYF. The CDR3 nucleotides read TGTGCCAGCAGCTCTGACAGGGTCCAAGAGACCCAGTACTTC.

This CDR3 reads CASSQGTGGAGHGYTF. The CDR3 DNA reads as TGTGCCAGCTCACAGGGGACAGGGGGCGCCGGGCATGGCTACACCTTC. The genes are TRBV18 and TRBJ1-2, with 12 bases that match TRBD1. The CDR3 length is 16 residues. V dropped 4 bases and J dropped 6; count of bases not matched to a gene: 9. Germline CDR1 and CDR2: KGHSH and LQKENI.

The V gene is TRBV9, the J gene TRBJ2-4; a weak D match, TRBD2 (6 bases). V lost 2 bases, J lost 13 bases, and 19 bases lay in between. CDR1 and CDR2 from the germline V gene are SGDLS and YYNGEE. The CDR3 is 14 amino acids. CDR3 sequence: CASSVGTPRGGQYF. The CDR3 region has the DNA TGTGCCAGCAGCGTGGGGACTCCCCGAGGAGGGCAGTACTTC.

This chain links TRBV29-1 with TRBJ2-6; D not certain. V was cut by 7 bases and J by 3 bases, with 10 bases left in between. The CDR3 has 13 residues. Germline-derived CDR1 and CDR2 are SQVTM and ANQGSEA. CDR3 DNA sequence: TGCAGCGGAGGTGAGAGTGGGGCCAACGTCCTGACTTTC. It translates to CSGGESGANVLTF. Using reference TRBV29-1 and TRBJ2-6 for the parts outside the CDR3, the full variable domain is SAVISQKPSRDICQRGTSLTIQCQVDSQVTMMFWYRQQPGQSLTLIATANQGSEATYESGFVIDKFPISRPNLTFSTLTVSNMSPEDSSIYLCSGGESGANVLTFGAGSRLTVL.

The CDR3, as DNA: TGTGCCAGCAGCCCACAGGGGGCAGGGGAGACCCAGTACTTC. Protein sequence: CASSPQGAGETQYF. The chain recombines TRBV7-2 with TRBJ2-5; 9 bases match TRBD1. Unmatched junction bases numbered 6, after V lost 5 bases and J lost 5 bases. The V gene's germline CDR1 is SGHTA and CDR2 FQGNSA. The CDR3 is 14 residues long.

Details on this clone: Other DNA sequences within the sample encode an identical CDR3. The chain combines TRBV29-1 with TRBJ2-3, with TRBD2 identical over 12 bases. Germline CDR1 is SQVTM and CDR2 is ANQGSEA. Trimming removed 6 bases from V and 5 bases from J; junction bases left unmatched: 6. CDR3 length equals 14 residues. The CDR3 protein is CSVGLAGPGDTQYF. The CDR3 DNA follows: TGCAGCGTCGGACTAGCGGGGCCTGGAGATACGCAGTATTTT.

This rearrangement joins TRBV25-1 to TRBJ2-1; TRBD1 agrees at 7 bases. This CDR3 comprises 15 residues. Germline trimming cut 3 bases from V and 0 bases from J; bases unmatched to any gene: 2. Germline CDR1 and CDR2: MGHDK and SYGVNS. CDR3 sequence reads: CASSEGQSSYNEQFF. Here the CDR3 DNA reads TGTGCCAGCAGTGAGGGACAGAGCTCCTACAATGAGCAGTTCTTC.

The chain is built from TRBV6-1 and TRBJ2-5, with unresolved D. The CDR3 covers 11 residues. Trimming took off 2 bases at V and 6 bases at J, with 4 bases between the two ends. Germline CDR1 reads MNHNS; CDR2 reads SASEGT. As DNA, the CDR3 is TGTGCCAGCAGTGAAAAAAAGACCCAGTACTTC. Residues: CASSEKKTQYF.

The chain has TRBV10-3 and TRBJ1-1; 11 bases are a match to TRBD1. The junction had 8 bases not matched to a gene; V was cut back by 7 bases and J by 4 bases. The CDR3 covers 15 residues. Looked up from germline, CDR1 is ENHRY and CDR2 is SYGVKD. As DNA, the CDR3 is TGTGCCATCAATAGGGACAGGGGGTTTGGCACTGAAGCTTTCTTT. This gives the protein CAINRDRGFGTEAFF.

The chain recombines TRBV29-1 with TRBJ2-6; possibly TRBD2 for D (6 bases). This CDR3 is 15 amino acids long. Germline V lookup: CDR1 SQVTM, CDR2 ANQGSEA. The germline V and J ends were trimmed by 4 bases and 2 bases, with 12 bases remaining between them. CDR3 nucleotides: TGCAGCGTTGTTGGAGGGGTTACTGGGGCCAACGTCCTGACTTTC. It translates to CSVVGGVTGANVLTF.